Shown below are 17 T cell receptor beta chains from a single sample sequenced in a study of control samples from healthy donors and cancer patients. Assay used: immunoSEQ multiplex PCR; TCRdb lists only in-frame clones, some missing. Among approximately 97,000 clones listed, about nine tenths were seen once. What was sequenced was blood. The receptors originated from a human donor in good health. The donor label of this sample is uncertain.

J is TRBJ2-1 and V is TRBV6-5, with TRBD1 matching 7 bases. The CDR3 loop spans 12 amino acids. Germline-derived CDR1 and CDR2 are MNHEY and SVGAGI. V lost 6 bases and J lost 7; bases outside the gene matches: 3. The CDR3, as DNA: TGTGCCAGCAGCTCGACAGGGAATGAGCAGTTCTTC. Its protein is CASSSTGNEQFF.

V usage is TRBV11-2 and J usage is TRBJ2-1, with TRBD2 identical over 7 bases. J was trimmed by 8 bases and V by 6 bases; bases with no gene match: 10. The V gene's germline CDR1 is SGHAT and CDR2 FQNNGV. The CDR3 has 14 residues. The CDR3 nucleotides are TGTGCCAGCAGTCCATCCCCAGGGAGGGATGAGCAGTTCTTC. This gives the protein CASSPSPGRDEQFF.

The V and J genes are TRBV13 and TRBJ1-1; D is perhaps TRBD1 (6 bases). The CDR3 spans 16 residues. Trimming shortened V by 5 bases and J by 4 bases, and 20 bases separated the two germline ends. Germline CDR1 reads PRHDT; CDR2 reads FYEKMQ (reference sequence). DNA of the CDR3: TGTGCCAGCAGCCTCCTGACAGGCGCGGGGAGCACTGAAGCTTTCTTT. It translates to CASSLLTGAGSTEAFF. Full variable domain (outside the CDR3, taken from reference TRBV13 and TRBJ1-1): AAGVIQSPRHLIKEKRETATLKCYPIPRHDTVYWYQQGPGQDPQFLISFYEKMQSDKGSIPDRFSAQQFSDYHSELNMSSLELGDSALYFCASSLLTGAGSTEAFFGQGTRLTVV.

The rearrangement joins TRBV2 to TRBJ2-3; maybe TRBD2 (6 bases). Germline V lookup: CDR1 SNHLY, CDR2 FYNNEI. This CDR3 region has 12 residues. Trimming cost V 8 bases and J 6 bases, with 12 bases left between them. This CDR3 reads CASGGLGDTQYF. DNA of the CDR3: TGTGCCAGCGGAGGGCTCGGTGATACGCAGTATTTT.

The rearrangement uses TRBV6-6 and TRBJ1-6, with 8 bases that match TRBD1. Germline loops: CDR1 MNHNY, CDR2 SVGAGI (reference sequence). Trimming at V came to 4 bases and at J to 7 bases, leaving 3 bases not matched to a gene. The CDR3 totals 14 residues. The CDR3 DNA sequence: TGTGCCAGCAGTTCTGGGACAGGAAATTCACCCCTCCACTTT. Its protein is CASSSGTGNSPLHF.

This clone appeared once. The V and J genes are TRBV19 and TRBJ2-7; the D is unclear. The length of the CDR3 is 14 residues. The germline gives CDR1 LNHDA, CDR2 SQIVND (reference sequence). Trimming removed 5 bases at V and 4 bases at J, with 15 bases between. CDR3 amino acids: CASSPSGRLYEQYF. CDR3 nucleotides: TGTGCCAGTAGTCCCTCGGGCCGGTTGTACGAGCAGTACTTC. Complete variable domain (other parts from reference TRBV19 and TRBJ2-7): DGGITQSPKYLFRKEGQNVTLSCEQNLNHDAMYWYRQDPGQGLRLIYYSQIVNDFQKGDIAEGYSVSREKKESFPLTVTSAQKNPTAFYLCASSPSGRLYEQYFGPGTRLTVT.

This clone was seen a single time. The chain is built from TRBV10-3 and TRBJ1-6; weak D call: TRBD1 (5 bases). Germline lookup yields CDR1 ENHRY and CDR2 SYGVKD. Trimming removed 3 bases at V and 7 bases at J, with 10 bases between. The CDR3 totals 14 residues. The CDR3 sequence: CAISDDRGNSPLHF. In nucleotides, the CDR3 is TGTGCCATCAGTGACGACAGAGGAAATTCACCCCTCCACTTT.

V gene TRBV6-2 or TRBV6-3 combines with J gene TRBJ2-5; D is unclear. The CDR3 loop spans 14 amino acids. CDR1 MNHEY and CDR2 SVGEGT come from the germline V gene. Trimming removed 0 bases at V and 5 bases at J, with 10 bases between. The CDR3 protein is CASSYSAVRETQYF. The CDR3 nucleotides read TGTGCCAGCAGTTACTCGGCTGTCCGGGAGACCCAGTACTTC.

This rearrangement joins TRBV2 to TRBJ2-5; no reliable D call. Trimming left V 2 bases short and J 2 bases short, with 15 bases between. The CDR3 consists of 16 residues. In germline, CDR1 is SNHLY, CDR2 FYNNEI. CDR3 bases: TGTGCCAGCAGTGAACCCCCACCGGGCCTACAAGAGACCCAGTACTTC. Encoded protein: CASSEPPPGLQETQYF.

The chain is built from TRBV7-8 and TRBJ2-1; D remains unclear. The length of the CDR3 is 12 residues. V lost 5 bases and J lost 4, with 6 bases in between. The germline V gene has CDR1 SGHVS and CDR2 FQNEAQ. CDR3 sequence (DNA): TGTGCCAGCAGCCCAGGATACAATGAGCAGTTCTTC. This translates into CASSPGYNEQFF. The whole variable domain, filled in from reference TRBV7-8 and TRBJ2-1, reads GAGVSQSPRYKVAKRGQDVALRCDPISGHVSLFWYQQALGQGPEFLTYFQNEAQLDKSGLPSDRFFAERPEGSVSTLKIQRTQQEDSAVYLCASSPGYNEQFFGPGTRLTVL.

As for this clone: Germline and junction disagree at one end, which may indicate a read error. The chain employs TRBV7-2 and TRBJ1-1; maybe TRBD1 (5 bases). The V gene's germline CDR1 is SGHTA and CDR2 FQGNSA. This CDR3 has 12 amino acids. The CDR3 is CASSSLSRVFIF. The CDR3 bases are TGTGCCAGCAGCTCACTGTCCAGGGTTTTTATCTTT.

CDR3 in amino acids: CASGLWTGINTEAFF. The CDR3, as DNA: TGTGCTAGTGGCCTTTGGACAGGGATCAACACTGAAGCTTTCTTT. The V gene is TRBV12-5, the J gene TRBJ1-1; 8 nucleotides line up with TRBD1. Germline loops: CDR1 LGHNT, CDR2 FRNRAP. The CDR3 is made up of 15 amino acids. Losses at the gene ends were 6 bases for V and 2 bases for J; bases not matched to a gene: 8.

This sequence joins TRBV9 and TRBJ1-1; 7 bases fit TRBD1. This CDR3 contains 16 residues. Germline CDR1 and CDR2: SGDLS and YYNGEE. With V trimmed by 4 bases and J by 0 bases, 9 bases remained unmatched. The CDR3 DNA reads TGTGCCAGCAGCTCCACCGGGACAGAGATGAACACTGAAGCTTTCTTT. It codes for CASSSTGTEMNTEAFF.

Comment on this clone: Other DNA sequences in the sample encode the same CDR3. The V call is TRBV30, the J call TRBJ1-1, with unresolved D. The germline V gene encodes CDR1 GTSNPN and CDR2 SVGIG (reference sequence). This CDR3 has 13 residues. The V end was cut by 0 bases, the J end by 1 base, with 6 bases between. The CDR3 reads CAWSVRENTEAFF. The DNA for the CDR3 is TGTGCCTGGAGTGTACGGGAGAACACTGAAGCTTTCTTT.

The gene calls are TRBV19 and TRBJ1-4; 9 nucleotides align to TRBD1. Trimming removed 5 bases from V and 2 bases from J; junction bases left unmatched: 6. CDR3 length: 16 residues. Germline values: CDR1 LNHDA, CDR2 SQIVND (reference sequence). This CDR3 reads CASSPGQGNTNEKLFF. The CDR3 DNA reads TGTGCCAGTAGTCCCGGACAGGGGAACACTAATGAAAAACTGTTTTTT.

This sequence joins TRBV3-1 (or the pseudogene TRBV3-2) and TRBJ1-1; D not certain. Looked up from germline, CDR1 is LGHDT and CDR2 is YNNKEL (reference sequence). The CDR3 runs to 13 residues. Trimming took 7 bases from V and 1 from J, leaving 10 bases between them. The chain's CDR3 is CASIRTGNTEAFF. CDR3 in DNA: TGTGCCAGCATTCGAACTGGGAACACTGAAGCTTTCTTT.

The genes are TRBV9 and TRBJ1-3; D unresolved. The CDR3 runs 12 residues. Germline-derived CDR1 and CDR2 are SGDLS and YYNGEE. V was trimmed by 5 bases and J by 3 bases, leaving 6 bases between them. CDR3 in DNA: TGTGCCAGCAGGGACGGTGGAAACACCATATATTTT. Translated: CASRDGGNTIYF.